This TCR beta chain was recovered during a study of brain T cells in children with intractable seizures. CDR1 and CDR2 from the germline V gene are SGHVS and FQNEAQ. Trimming removed 3 bases from V and 5 bases from J, with 11 bases in between. The length of the CDR3 is 14 residues. The sample's time point: blood from clinic visit 5 months post-surgery; TSC patient then seizure free. Some clones are missing from TCRdb's copy, which holds only in-frame ones; the method was immunoSEQ multiplex PCR. Among about 340,000 clones listed, approximately 93% were seen once. General study findings and limits: Only CDR3 sequence similarity suggested viral specificity, without known HCMV serostatus.

Concerning this clone itself: Its antigen remains unidentified.

The source material was peripheral blood, sampled about 5 months after surgery. The rearrangement links TRBV7-8 to TRBJ1-5; D gene uncertain. The TCR was taken from a boy younger than two with tuberous sclerosis and intractable seizures. The DNA of the CDR3 is TGTGCCAGCAGCTTGGGCCTAGCGGATCAGCCCCAGCATTTT. Residues: CASSLGLADQPQHF.